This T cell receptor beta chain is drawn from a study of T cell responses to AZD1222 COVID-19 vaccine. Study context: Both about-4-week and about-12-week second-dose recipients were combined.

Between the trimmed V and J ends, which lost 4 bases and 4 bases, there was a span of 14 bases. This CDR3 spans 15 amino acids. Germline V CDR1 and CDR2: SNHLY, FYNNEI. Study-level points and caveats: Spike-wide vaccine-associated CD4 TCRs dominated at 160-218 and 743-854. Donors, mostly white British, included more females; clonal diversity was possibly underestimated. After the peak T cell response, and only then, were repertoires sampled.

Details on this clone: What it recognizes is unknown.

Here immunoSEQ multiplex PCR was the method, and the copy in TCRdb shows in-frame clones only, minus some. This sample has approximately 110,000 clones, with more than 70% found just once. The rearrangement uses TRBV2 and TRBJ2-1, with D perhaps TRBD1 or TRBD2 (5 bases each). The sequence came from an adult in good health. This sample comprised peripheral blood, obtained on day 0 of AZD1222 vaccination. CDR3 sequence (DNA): TGTGCCAGCAGTGGACACGGGACGACATACAATGAGCAGTTCTTC. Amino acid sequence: CASSGHGTTYNEQFF.